This is a list of T cell receptor beta chains from one sample in a study of post-analysis software for immune sequencing data. TCRdb redid the calling of the PCR reads with MiXCR, one entry per CDR3 protein. The table records about 800,000 distinct CDR3 sequences, around 27% of them present only once. Specimen: blood. These receptors were collected from a girl between 5 and 17 years old with multiple sclerosis. The CDR3 runs from the conserved cysteine through the conserved F or W. D genes are given only for firm matches. A row's size may be missing; if present it is once, few, many or a size class.

j_call v_call d_call cdr3_length clone_size cdr3_aa cdr3_nt
TRBJ1-5 TRBV15 TRBD1 16 . CATSRDWLQGGEPQHF TGTGCCACCAGCAGAGATTGGCTTCAGGGGGGGGAGCCCCAGCATTTT
TRBJ2-5 TRBV18 . 15 . CASSPPRNNQETQYF TGTGCCAGCTCACCACCTAGGAACAACCAAGAGACCCAGTACTTC
TRBJ2-3 TRBV7-2 TRBD2 18 . CASSLDISGWGSTDTQYF TGTGCCAGCAGCCTAGATATTAGCGGGTGGGGCAGCACAGATACGCAGTATTTT
TRBJ2-3 TRBV12-3/TRBV12-4 TRBD2 15 . CASRGIAGAQDTQYF TGTGCCAGCAGGGGGATAGCGGGAGCCCAAGATACGCAGTATTTT
TRBJ2-4 TRBV28 . 16 . CASSALAAGGRNIQYF TGTGCCAGCAGTGCCCTGGCAGCCGGAGGTAGAAACATTCAGTACTTC
TRBJ2-3 TRBV7-2 . 15 . CASSLESVTTDTQYF TGTGCCAGCAGCTTAGAGAGCGTAACCACAGATACGCAGTATTTT
TRBJ2-1 TRBV10-3 . 14 . CAISLALDYNEQFF TGTGCCATCAGCCTAGCGCTAGACTACAATGAGCAGTTCTTC
TRBJ2-3 TRBV5-1 TRBD1 17 few CASTDRGPAPSTDTQYF TGCGCCAGCACGGACAGGGGGCCGGCCCCTAGCACAGATACGCAGTATTTT
TRBJ2-1 TRBV7-9 . 14 . CASSLKGVGSEQFF TGTGCCAGCAGCTTGAAAGGGGTCGGGAGTGAGCAGTTCTTC
TRBJ2-5 TRBV24-1 . 16 . CATSDLRGAGRETQYF TGTGCCACCAGTGATTTAAGAGGGGCAGGGAGGGAGACCCAGTACTTC